One and the same sample provided the 20 T cell receptor beta chains below, sequenced in a study of cytomegalovirus exposure and HLA in healthy donors. Generated by immunoSEQ multiplex PCR, the TCRdb table keeps only in-frame clones and is missing some. Of approximately 300,000 clones detected, just over 85% appear once; the ten largest clones hold 0.84%. The material sequenced was PBMCs. These receptors were taken from a woman aged 18-35 years in good health and CMV-seronegative.

Concerning this clone itself: Additional DNA sequences in this sample encode the identical CDR3. V gene TRBV27 combines with J gene TRBJ1-2, with 7 nucleotides matching TRBD1. CDR1 and CDR2 from the germline V gene are MNHEY and SMNVEV (reference sequence). CDR3 length: 13 residues. J lost 5 bases, V lost 4 bases, and 4 bases had no gene match. CDR3 residues: CASSSQGNYGYTF. DNA for the CDR3: TGTGCCAGCAGTTCACAGGGGAATTATGGCTACACCTTC.

This CDR3 reads CASSYSGAGAYEQYF. As DNA, the CDR3 is TGTGCCAGCAGTTACTCTGGGGCAGGGGCCTACGAGCAGTACTTC. This chain uses TRBV6-5 with TRBJ2-7; D perhaps matches TRBD1 (6 bases). Germline-derived CDR1 and CDR2 are MNHEY and SVGAGI. CDR3 length: 15 amino acids. Trimming left V 0 bases short and J 2 bases short, with 11 bases between.

The V gene is TRBV6-5, the J gene TRBJ2-3; perhaps TRBD1 as D (6 bases). The CDR3 loop spans 15 amino acids. Germline assignment: CDR1 MNHEY and CDR2 SVGAGI. V shed 5 bases and J shed 3 bases, with 15 bases lying between them. Here the CDR3 DNA reads TGTGCCAGCAGTCCTACCTGGACAGATACAGATACGCAGTATTTT. Translated, it gives CASSPTWTDTDTQYF.

Worth noting for this clone: This CDR3 is also generated by other DNA sequences in the sample. V is TRBV6-5 and J is TRBJ1-5; 9 nucleotides match TRBD1. Unmatched junction bases numbered 1, after V lost 0 bases and J lost 4 bases. CDR3 length: 15 amino acids. Germline lookup yields CDR1 MNHEY and CDR2 SVGAGI. Written as DNA, the CDR3 is TGTGCCAGCAGTTACTCGGGACAGGGAAATCAGCCCCAGCATTTT. Amino acid sequence: CASSYSGQGNQPQHF.

This chain connects TRBV7-2 to TRBJ1-4; D unresolved. Germline V gives CDR1 SGHTA, CDR2 FQGNSA. This CDR3 has 15 amino acids. The germline V and J ends were trimmed by 1 base and 3 bases, with 9 bases remaining between them. CDR3 nucleotide sequence: TGTGCCAGCAGCTTAGGCGGGAGCCCTAATGAAAAACTGTTTTTT. It is translated as CASSLGGSPNEKLFF.

This chain links TRBV5-6 with TRBJ2-1; TRBD2 matches at 8 bases. V lost 0 bases and J lost 6; bases outside the gene matches: 14. The CDR3 spans 18 residues. CDR1 is SGHDT, CDR2 YYEEEE, per germline. CDR3 coding DNA: TGTGCCAGCAGCTTGGCAGCAGGGGTGGGACTAGTGGGCAATGAGCAGTTCTTC. The encoded protein is CASSLAAGVGLVGNEQFF.

The chain has TRBV6-5 and TRBJ2-7, with D perhaps TRBD2 (6 bases). Trimming took 0 bases from V and 3 from J, leaving 12 bases between them. The length of the CDR3 is 15 residues. Germline CDR1 is MNHEY and CDR2 is SVGAGI. CDR3 nucleotides: TGTGCCAGCAGTTACTCCCTACTAGCAAGCTACGAGCAGTACTTC. It codes for CASSYSLLASYEQYF.

The V call is TRBV7-9, the J call TRBJ2-7; no clear D gene. The CDR3 length is 16 residues. The germline V gene encodes CDR1 SEHNR and CDR2 FQNEAQ (reference sequence). Between the trimmed V and J ends, which lost 2 bases and 0 bases, there was a span of 14 bases. The CDR3 here is CASSLLGGLGSYEQYF. CDR3 DNA: TGTGCCAGCAGCTTATTAGGCGGTTTGGGCTCCTACGAGCAGTACTTC.

The genes are TRBV25-1 and TRBJ1-4, with D possibly TRBD1 on 6 matching bases. The CDR3 loop spans 16 amino acids. V lost 3 bases and J 7 bases, leaving 18 bases between the germline ends. From germline, CDR1 is MGHDK and CDR2 SYGVNS. The CDR3 protein is CASSDFPQGRGEKLFF. CDR3 in DNA: TGTGCCAGCAGTGACTTTCCACAGGGCCGGGGTGAAAAACTGTTTTTT. Drawing the rest from reference TRBV25-1 and TRBJ1-4, the complete variable domain is EADIYQTPRYLVIGTGKKITLECSQTMGHDKMYWYQQDPGMELHLIHYSYGVNSTEKGDLSSESTVSRIRTEHFPLTLESARPSHTSQYLCASSDFPQGRGEKLFFGSGTQLSVL.

The rearrangement joins TRBV9 to TRBJ2-5; the match to TRBD2 covers 11 bases. The CDR3 sequence is 17 residues long. The V and J ends lost 6 bases and 2 bases, in that order; junction bases with no gene match: 12. CDR1 is SGDLS and CDR2 is YYNGEE in the germline V gene. CDR3 amino acids: CASTRTGASGGQETQYF. In DNA form, the CDR3 reads TGTGCCAGCACCCGTACTGGGGCTAGCGGGGGGCAAGAGACCCAGTACTTC.

CDR3 loop: CASRALAGAYNEQFF. The DNA of the CDR3 is TGTGCCAGCCGCGCACTAGCGGGAGCCTACAATGAGCAGTTCTTC. The gene calls are TRBV6-1 and TRBJ2-1, with TRBD2 matching 11 bases. V shed 8 bases and J 2 bases; nucleotides not matched to a gene: 5. This CDR3 comprises 15 residues. The germline gives CDR1 MNHNS, CDR2 SASEGT.

The gene calls are TRBV25-1 and TRBJ1-1; 11 bases fit TRBD1. V gave up 3 bases and J gave up 1 base; unmatched junction bases: 4. The germline V gene has CDR1 MGHDK and CDR2 SYGVNS. The length of the CDR3 is 16 residues. CDR3 DNA sequence: TGTGCCAGCAGTGAGCTAGGGACAGGGGGGAACACTGAAGCTTTCTTT. This translates into CASSELGTGGNTEAFF.

The chain links TRBV4-3 to TRBJ2-7; 7 nucleotides match TRBD2. This CDR3 is built from 15 residues. CDR1 is LGHNA, CDR2 YSLEER, per germline. With 1 base clipped from V and 7 bases from J, the junction kept 10 bases outside the gene matches. CDR3 in amino acids: CASSQGGGGIREQYF. The CDR3 nucleotides are TGCGCCAGCAGCCAAGGTGGCGGGGGTATCAGGGAGCAGTACTTC.

The chain employs TRBV27 and TRBJ1-2; D is ambiguous. The V gene's germline CDR1 is MNHEY and CDR2 SMNVEV (reference sequence). This CDR3 spans 14 amino acids. Trimming shortened V by 5 bases and J by 0 bases, and 10 bases separated the two germline ends. CDR3 residues: CASSRTGANYGYTF. In nucleotides, the CDR3 is TGTGCCAGCAGTAGGACTGGAGCTAACTATGGCTACACCTTC.

The genes are TRBV2 and TRBJ2-6, with 7 bases matching TRBD1. The CDR3 totals 15 residues. Trimming took 8 bases from V and 0 from J; bases not matched to a gene: 4. Per germline, CDR1 SNHLY and CDR2 FYNNEI. The CDR3: CASEGQSSGANVLTF. CDR3 nucleotides: TGTGCCAGCGAGGGACAGAGCTCTGGGGCCAACGTCCTGACTTTC.

Regarding this clone: Sequence at one end of the junction differs from germline and may be a read error. The V gene is TRBV7-7, the J gene TRBJ2-2; TRBD2 agrees at 7 bases. Germline CDR1 SSHAT, CDR2 FNYEAQ (reference sequence). CDR3 length: 16 amino acids. In DNA, the CDR3 is TGTGCTAGCAGCTTGGGAGGGATTATAGACACCGGGGAGCTGTTTTTT. Protein product: CASSLGGIIDTGELFF.

J is TRBJ2-7 and V is TRBV6-5, with a possible D match to TRBD2 (5 bases). Trimming removed 0 bases from V and 1 base from J, with 10 bases in between. This CDR3 comprises 15 residues. Germline V gives CDR1 MNHEY, CDR2 SVGAGI. DNA for the CDR3: TGTGCCAGCAGTTACTCGCGGGTACTATCCTACGAGCAGTACTTC. Its translation is CASSYSRVLSYEQYF.

The chain has TRBV28 and TRBJ2-1; D might be TRBD2 (5 bases). The CDR3 has 16 residues. Germline V gives CDR1 MDHEN, CDR2 SYDVKM. With 4 bases removed from V and 0 bases from J, the gap between germline ends came to 13 bases. Here the CDR3 reads CASSSPSGTSYNEQFF. In DNA form, the CDR3 reads TGTGCCAGCAGTTCCCCTTCGGGAACCTCCTACAATGAGCAGTTCTTC.

This clone came up once. The genes are TRBV13 and TRBJ2-2; the match to TRBD2 covers 9 bases. Germline V gives CDR1 PRHDT, CDR2 FYEKMQ (reference sequence). This CDR3 comprises 17 residues. The trim removed 7 bases at V and 0 bases at J, leaving 9 bases unmatched. CDR3 bases: TGTGCCAGCAACCAGATTCTAGCGGGGACGAACACCGGGGAGCTGTTTTTT. The encoded protein is CASNQILAGTNTGELFF.

The table lists this clone with a count of one. The V gene is TRBV2, the J gene TRBJ2-1, with TRBD2 identical over 14 bases. Germline CDR1 SNHLY, CDR2 FYNNEI. V shed 0 bases, J shed 6 bases, and the junction held 10 bases outside the gene matches. The CDR3 runs to 19 residues. CDR3 amino acids: CASSEAPGLAGEGVNEQFF. The CDR3 DNA is TGTGCCAGCAGTGAAGCTCCGGGACTAGCGGGAGAGGGGGTCAATGAGCAGTTCTTC.